These 8 T cell receptor beta chains were sequenced from one sample in a study of multiple sclerosis patients with progressive multifocal leukoencephalopathy. Time point indicated: before natalizumab initiation. Clones were read by immunoSEQ multiplex PCR, and TCRdb kept only the in-frame ones, dropping some. The profile shows fewer than 40,000 clones, 89% of them singletons. The material sequenced was PBMCs. The receptor source for this set is a human donor with multiple sclerosis.

This clone was observed a single time. The CDR3 loop reads CSVSLVRRAYEQYF. In DNA, the CDR3 is TGCAGCGTGAGCCTGGTAAGGAGGGCCTACGAGCAGTACTTC. The chain has TRBV29-1 and TRBJ2-7, with a possible D match to TRBD2 (6 bases). Germline V lookup: CDR1 SQVTM, CDR2 ANQGSEA. The V end lost 6 bases, the J end lost 2 bases, and 17 bases lay between the germline ends. This CDR3 is 14 amino acids long.

J is TRBJ2-7 and V is TRBV6-6; D may be TRBD2 (6 bases). The V gene's germline CDR1 is MNHNY and CDR2 SVGAGI (reference sequence). The CDR3 has 15 amino acids. V was pared by 8 bases and J by 0 bases, with 17 bases between. The CDR3 loop is CASRTTERASYEQYF. DNA for the CDR3: TGTGCCAGCCGAACAACCGAGCGGGCCTCCTACGAGCAGTACTTC.

The chain uses TRBV6-5 and TRBJ2-7, with 10 nucleotides matching TRBD2. Germline-derived CDR1 and CDR2 are MNHEY and SVGAGI. This CDR3 is built from 14 residues. The trim removed 6 bases at V and 5 bases at J, leaving 7 bases unmatched. CDR3 nucleotides: TGTGCCAGCAGCCCGGGACTAGCGACGAACGAGCAGTACTTC. It is translated as CASSPGLATNEQYF.

In this sample, this clone turned up a few times. The V and J genes are TRBV6-4 and TRBJ2-2; a possible D gene is TRBD2 (6 bases). Trimming left V 4 bases short and J 3 bases short, with 6 bases between. Germline V gene data show CDR1 as MRHNA and CDR2 as SNTAGT. This CDR3 comprises 13 residues. DNA for the CDR3: TGTGCCAGCAGTGCGGGAGACACCGGGGAGCTGTTTTTT. Amino acid sequence: CASSAGDTGELFF.

The CDR3 coding sequence is TGTGCCAGCAGCGGGGACCGGGACTATTTGGATGAGCAGTTCTTC. Translating gives CASSGDRDYLDEQFF. The gene calls are TRBV28 and TRBJ2-1, with 7 bases fitting TRBD2. The length of the CDR3 is 15 residues. Losses at the gene ends were 6 bases for V and 8 bases for J; bases not matched to a gene: 13. Germline values: CDR1 MDHEN, CDR2 SYDVKM. The whole variable domain, filled in from reference TRBV28 and TRBJ2-1, reads DVKVTQSSRYLVKRTGEKVFLECVQDMDHENMFWYRQDPGLGLRLIYFSYDVKMKEKGDIPEGYSVSREKKERFSLILESASTNQTSMYLCASSGDRDYLDEQFFGPGTRLTVL.

With regard to this clone: Different DNA sequences within this sample yield the same CDR3. The CDR3 spells CASSHGQYNTEAFF. CDR3 DNA: TGTGCCAGCAGCCACGGACAGTATAACACTGAAGCTTTCTTT. V gene TRBV27 combines with J gene TRBJ1-1, with D maybe TRBD1 (6 bases). Per the germline V gene, CDR1 is MNHEY and CDR2 is SMNVEV (reference sequence). Trimming shortened V by 6 bases and J by 2 bases, and 13 bases separated the two germline ends. The CDR3 contains 14 residues.

This rearrangement joins TRBV6-5 to TRBJ1-4, with 7 bases matching TRBD1. The CDR3 extends over 14 amino acids. Germline V gene data show CDR1 as MNHEY and CDR2 as SVGAGI. The V and J ends lost 5 bases and 8 bases, in that order; junction bases with no gene match: 8. The CDR3 DNA is TGTGCCAGCAGTCTAGACAGGGTGGTCGAAAAACTGTTTTTT. Translating it yields CASSLDRVVEKLFF.

The J gene is TRBJ2-3, the V gene TRBV15; the D is unclear. Germline assignment: CDR1 LNHNV and CDR2 YYDKDF (reference sequence). CDR3 length: 13 residues. Deletions cut 0 bases from V and 6 bases from J, with 7 bases between. CDR3 loop: CATSRDLGDTQYF. The CDR3 bases are TGTGCCACCAGCAGAGATCTGGGGGATACGCAGTATTTT.